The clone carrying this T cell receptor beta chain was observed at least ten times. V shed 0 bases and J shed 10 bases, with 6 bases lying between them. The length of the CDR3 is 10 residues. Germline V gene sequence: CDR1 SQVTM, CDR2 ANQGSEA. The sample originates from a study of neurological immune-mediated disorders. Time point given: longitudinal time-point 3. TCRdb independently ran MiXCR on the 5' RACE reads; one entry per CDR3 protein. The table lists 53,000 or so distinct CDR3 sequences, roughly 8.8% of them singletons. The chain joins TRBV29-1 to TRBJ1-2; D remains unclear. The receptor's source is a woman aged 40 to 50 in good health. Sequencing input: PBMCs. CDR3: CSVEDNDYTF. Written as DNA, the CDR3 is TGCAGCGTTGAAGATAATGACTACACCTTC.